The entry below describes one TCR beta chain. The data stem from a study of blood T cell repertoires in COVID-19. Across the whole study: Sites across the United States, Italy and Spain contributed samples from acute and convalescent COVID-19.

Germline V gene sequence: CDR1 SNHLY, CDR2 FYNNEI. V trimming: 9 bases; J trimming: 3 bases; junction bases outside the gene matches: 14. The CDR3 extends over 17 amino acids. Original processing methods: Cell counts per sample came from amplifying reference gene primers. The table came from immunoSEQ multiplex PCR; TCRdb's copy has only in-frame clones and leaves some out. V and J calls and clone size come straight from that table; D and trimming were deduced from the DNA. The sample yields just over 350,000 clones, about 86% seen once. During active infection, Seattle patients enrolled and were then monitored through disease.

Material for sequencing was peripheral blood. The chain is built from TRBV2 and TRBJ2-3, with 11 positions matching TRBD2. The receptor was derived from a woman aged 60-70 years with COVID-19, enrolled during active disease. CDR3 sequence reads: CARGNRLAGGPTDTQYF. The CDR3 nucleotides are TGTGCCAGGGGAAACAGGTTAGCGGGGGGGCCTACAGATACGCAGTATTTT. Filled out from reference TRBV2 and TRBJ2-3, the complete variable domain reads EPEVTQTPSHQVTQMGQEVILRCVPISNHLYFYWYRQILGQKVEFLVSFYNNEISEKSEIFDDQFSVERPDGSNFTLKIRSTKLEDSAMYFCARGNRLAGGPTDTQYFGPGTRLTVL.